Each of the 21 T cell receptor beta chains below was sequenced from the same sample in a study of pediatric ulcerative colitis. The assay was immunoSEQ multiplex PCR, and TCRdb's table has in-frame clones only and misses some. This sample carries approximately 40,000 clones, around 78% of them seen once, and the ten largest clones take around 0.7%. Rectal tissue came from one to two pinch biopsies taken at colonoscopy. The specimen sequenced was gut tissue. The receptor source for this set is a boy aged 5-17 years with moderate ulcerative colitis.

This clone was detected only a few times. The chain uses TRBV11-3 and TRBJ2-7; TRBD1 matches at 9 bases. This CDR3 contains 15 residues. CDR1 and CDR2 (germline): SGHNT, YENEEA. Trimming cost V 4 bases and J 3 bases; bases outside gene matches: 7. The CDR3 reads CASSSTGTGIYEQYF. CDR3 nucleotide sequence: TGTGCCAGCAGCTCAACCGGGACAGGGATCTACGAGCAGTACTTC.

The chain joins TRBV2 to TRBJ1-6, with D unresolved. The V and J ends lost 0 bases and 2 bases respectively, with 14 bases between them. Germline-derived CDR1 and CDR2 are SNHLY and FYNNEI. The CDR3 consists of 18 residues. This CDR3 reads CASSEALTGVTYNSPLHF. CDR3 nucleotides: TGTGCCAGCAGTGAAGCGCTAACTGGGGTCACCTATAATTCACCCCTCCACTTT.

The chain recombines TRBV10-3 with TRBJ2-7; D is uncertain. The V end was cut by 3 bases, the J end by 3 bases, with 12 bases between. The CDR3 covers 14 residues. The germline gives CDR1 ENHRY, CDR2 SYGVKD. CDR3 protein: CAISERVGNYEQYF. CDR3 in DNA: TGTGCCATCAGTGAAAGGGTGGGGAACTACGAGCAGTACTTC.

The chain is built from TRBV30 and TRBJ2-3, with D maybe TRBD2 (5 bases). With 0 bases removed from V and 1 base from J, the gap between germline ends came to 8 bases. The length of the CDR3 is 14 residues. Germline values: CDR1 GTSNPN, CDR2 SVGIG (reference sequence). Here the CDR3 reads CAWSVEGGTDTQYF. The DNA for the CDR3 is TGTGCCTGGAGTGTAGAGGGCGGCACAGATACGCAGTATTTT.

The CDR3 is CAISEYRENYGYTF. The CDR3 bases are TGTGCCATCAGTGAGTATCGGGAGAACTATGGCTACACCTTC. The chain carries TRBV10-3 and TRBJ1-2, with D uncertain. Germline values: CDR1 ENHRY, CDR2 SYGVKD. This CDR3 region has 14 residues. V was shortened by 1 base and J by 2 bases, with 8 bases between the two germline ends.

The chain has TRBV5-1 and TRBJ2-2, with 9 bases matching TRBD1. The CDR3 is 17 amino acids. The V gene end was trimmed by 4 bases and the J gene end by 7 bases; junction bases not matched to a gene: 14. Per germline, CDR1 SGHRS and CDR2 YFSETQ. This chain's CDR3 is CASSRGPGQGKDGELFF. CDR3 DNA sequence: TGCGCCAGCAGCCGGGGGCCGGGACAGGGAAAAGACGGGGAGCTGTTTTTT.

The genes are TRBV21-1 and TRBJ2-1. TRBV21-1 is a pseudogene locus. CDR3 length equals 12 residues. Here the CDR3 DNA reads TGTGCCAGCAGCAAAGGGGACAATGAGCAGTTCTTC. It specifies CASSKGDNEQFF.

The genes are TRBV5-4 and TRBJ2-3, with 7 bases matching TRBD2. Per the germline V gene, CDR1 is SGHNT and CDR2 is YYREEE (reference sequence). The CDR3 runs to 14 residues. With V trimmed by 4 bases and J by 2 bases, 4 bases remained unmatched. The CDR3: CASSGTTYTDTQYF. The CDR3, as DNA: TGTGCCAGCAGCGGGACTACATACACAGATACGCAGTATTTT.

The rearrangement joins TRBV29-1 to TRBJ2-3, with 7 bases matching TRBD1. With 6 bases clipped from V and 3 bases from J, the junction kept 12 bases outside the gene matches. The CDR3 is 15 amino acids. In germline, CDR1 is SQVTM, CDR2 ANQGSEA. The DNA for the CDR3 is TGCAGCGTACGGACAGGAGGCATAGGAACAGATACGCAGTATTTT. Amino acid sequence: CSVRTGGIGTDTQYF.

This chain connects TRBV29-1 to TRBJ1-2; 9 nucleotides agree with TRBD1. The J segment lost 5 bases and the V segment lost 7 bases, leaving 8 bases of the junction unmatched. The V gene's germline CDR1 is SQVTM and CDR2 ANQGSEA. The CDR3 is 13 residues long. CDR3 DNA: TGCAGCGCATTAACAGGGGGCCGGTATGGCTACACCTTC. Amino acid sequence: CSALTGGRYGYTF. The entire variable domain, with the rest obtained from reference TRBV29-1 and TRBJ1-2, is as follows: SAVISQKPSRDICQRGTSLTIQCQVDSQVTMMFWYRQQPGQSLTLIATANQGSEATYESGFVIDKFPISRPNLTFSTLTVSNMSPEDSSIYLCSALTGGRYGYTFGSGTRLTVV.

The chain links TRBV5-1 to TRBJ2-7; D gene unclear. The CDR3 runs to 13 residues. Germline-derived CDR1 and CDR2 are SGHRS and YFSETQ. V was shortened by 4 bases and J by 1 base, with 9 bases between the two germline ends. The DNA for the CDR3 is TGCGCCAGCAGCAGAAGGGATTCCTACGAGCAGTACTTC. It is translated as CASSRRDSYEQYF. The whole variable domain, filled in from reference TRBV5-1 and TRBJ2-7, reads KAGVTQTPRYLIKTRGQQVTLSCSPISGHRSVSWYQQTPGQGLQFLFEYFSETQRNKGNFPGRFSGRQFSNSRSEMNVSTLELGDSALYLCASSRRDSYEQYFGPGTRLTVT.

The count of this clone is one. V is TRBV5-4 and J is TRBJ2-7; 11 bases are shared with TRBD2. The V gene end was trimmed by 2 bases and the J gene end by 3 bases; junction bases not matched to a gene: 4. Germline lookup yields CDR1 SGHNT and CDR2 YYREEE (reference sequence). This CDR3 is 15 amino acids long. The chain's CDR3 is CASSFPGLADYEQYF. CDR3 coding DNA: TGTGCCAGCAGCTTCCCGGGACTAGCGGACTACGAGCAGTACTTC.

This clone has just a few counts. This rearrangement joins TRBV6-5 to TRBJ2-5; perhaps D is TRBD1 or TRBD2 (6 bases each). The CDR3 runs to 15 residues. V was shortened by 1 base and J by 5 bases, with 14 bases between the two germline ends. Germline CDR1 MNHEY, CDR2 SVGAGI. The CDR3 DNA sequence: TGTGCCAGCAGTTACTGGAGGGGGACCTGGGAGACCCAGTACTTC. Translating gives CASSYWRGTWETQYF.

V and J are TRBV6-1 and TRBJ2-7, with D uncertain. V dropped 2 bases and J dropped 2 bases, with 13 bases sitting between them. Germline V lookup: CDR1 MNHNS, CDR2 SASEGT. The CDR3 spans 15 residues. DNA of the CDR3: TGTGCCAGCAGTGAATGGCAGGAACCGACCTACGAGCAGTACTTC. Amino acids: CASSEWQEPTYEQYF.

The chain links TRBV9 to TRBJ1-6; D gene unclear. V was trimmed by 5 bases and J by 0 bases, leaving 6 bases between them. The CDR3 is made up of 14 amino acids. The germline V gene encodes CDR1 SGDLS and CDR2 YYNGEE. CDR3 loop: CASRSSSYNSPLHF. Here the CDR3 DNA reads TGTGCCAGCAGGAGTAGCTCCTATAATTCACCCCTCCACTTT.

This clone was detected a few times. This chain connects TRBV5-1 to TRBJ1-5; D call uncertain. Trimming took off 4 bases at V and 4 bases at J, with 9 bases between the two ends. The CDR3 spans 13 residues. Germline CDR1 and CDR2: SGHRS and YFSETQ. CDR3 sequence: CASSLTANQPQHF. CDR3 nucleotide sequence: TGCGCCAGCAGCCTGACCGCGAATCAGCCCCAGCATTTT.

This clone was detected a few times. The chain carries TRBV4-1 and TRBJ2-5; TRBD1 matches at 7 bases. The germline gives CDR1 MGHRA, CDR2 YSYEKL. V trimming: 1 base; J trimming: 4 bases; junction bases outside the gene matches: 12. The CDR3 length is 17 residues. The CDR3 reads CASSQVLGQRGIETQYF. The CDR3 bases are TGCGCCAGCAGCCAAGTTTTGGGACAGAGAGGGATAGAGACCCAGTACTTC.

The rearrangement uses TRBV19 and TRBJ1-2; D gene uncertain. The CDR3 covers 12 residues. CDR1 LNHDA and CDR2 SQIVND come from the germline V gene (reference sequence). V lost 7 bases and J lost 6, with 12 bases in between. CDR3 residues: CASNGEKDGYTF. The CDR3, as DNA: TGTGCCAGTAACGGAGAGAAGGATGGCTACACCTTC.

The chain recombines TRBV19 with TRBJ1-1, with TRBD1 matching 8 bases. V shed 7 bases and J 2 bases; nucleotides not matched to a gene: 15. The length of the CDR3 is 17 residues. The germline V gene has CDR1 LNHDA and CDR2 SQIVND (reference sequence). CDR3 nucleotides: TGTGCCAGTACCCCCCCCTATTGGACAGGGTCTAACACTGAAGCTTTCTTT. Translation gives CASTPPYWTGSNTEAFF.

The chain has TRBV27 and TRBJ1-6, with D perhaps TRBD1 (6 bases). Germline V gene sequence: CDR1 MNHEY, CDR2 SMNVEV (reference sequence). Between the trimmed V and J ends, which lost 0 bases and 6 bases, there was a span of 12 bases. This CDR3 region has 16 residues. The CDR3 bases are TGTGCCAGCAGTTTATCTGGGACACTAGTTAATTCACCCCTCCACTTT. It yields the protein CASSLSGTLVNSPLHF.

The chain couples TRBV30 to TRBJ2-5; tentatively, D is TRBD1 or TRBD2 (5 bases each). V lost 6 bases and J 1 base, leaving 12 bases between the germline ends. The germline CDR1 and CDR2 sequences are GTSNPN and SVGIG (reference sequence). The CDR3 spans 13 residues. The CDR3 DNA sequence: TGTGCCTGCAACCGGGACGCCCAAGAGACCCAGTACTTC. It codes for CACNRDAQETQYF.